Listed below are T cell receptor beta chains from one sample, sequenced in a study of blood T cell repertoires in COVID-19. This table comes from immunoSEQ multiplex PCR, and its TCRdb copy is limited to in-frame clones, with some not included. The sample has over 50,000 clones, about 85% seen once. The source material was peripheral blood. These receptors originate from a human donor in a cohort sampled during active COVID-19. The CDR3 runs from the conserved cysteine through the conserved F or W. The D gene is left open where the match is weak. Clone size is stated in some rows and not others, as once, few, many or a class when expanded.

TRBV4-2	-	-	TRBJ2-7	CASSRETVREQYF	TGTGCCAGCAGCCGAGAGACAGTTAGGGAGCAGTACTTC
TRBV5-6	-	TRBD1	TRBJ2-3	CASSSLRQGGTDTQYF	TGTGCCAGCAGCTCTTTGCGACAGGGCGGCACAGATACGCAGTATTTT
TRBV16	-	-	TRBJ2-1	CASSQADTGGNNEQFF	TGTGCCAGCAGCCAGGCCGACACCGGCGGGAACAATGAGCAGTTCTTC
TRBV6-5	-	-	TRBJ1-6	CASVQGSSPLHF	TGTGCCAGCGTACAGGGAAGTTCACCCCTCCACTTT
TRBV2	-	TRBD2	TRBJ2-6	CASPRASGRSGANVLTF	TGTGCCAGCCCCAGGGCTAGCGGGAGGTCTGGGGCCAACGTCCTGACTTTC
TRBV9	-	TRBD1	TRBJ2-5	CASSVAGRGQAQYF	TGTGCCAGCAGCGTAGCCGGCAGGGGGCAGGCCCAGTACTTC
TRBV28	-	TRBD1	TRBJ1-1	CASSSDRGAWANTEAFF	TGTGCCAGCAGTTCGGACAGGGGGGCTTGGGCCAACACTGAAGCTTTCTTT
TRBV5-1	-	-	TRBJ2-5	CASSLAPGTQETQYF	TGCGCCAGCAGCTTGGCCCCCGGGACACAAGAGACCCAGTACTTC
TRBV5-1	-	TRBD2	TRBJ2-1	CASSWSASGRASSYNEQFF	TGCGCCAGCAGCTGGTCAGCTAGCGGGAGGGCCAGCTCCTACAATGAGCAGTTCTTC
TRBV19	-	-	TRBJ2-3	CASSPGRGPDTQYF	TGTGCCAGTAGTCCCGGGAGGGGGCCAGATACGCAGTATTTT
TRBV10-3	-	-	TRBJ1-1	CAISESDRLNTEAFF	TGTGCCATCAGTGAGTCGGACAGATTGAACACTGAAGCTTTCTTT
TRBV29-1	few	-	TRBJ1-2	CSVYRPAYGYTF	TGCAGCGTTTACAGGCCGGCCTATGGCTACACCTTC
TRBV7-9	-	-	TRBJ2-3	CASSLSRASTDTQYF	TGTGCCAGCAGCTTAAGCAGGGCTAGCACAGATACGCAGTATTTT
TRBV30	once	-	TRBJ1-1	CAWSKGRFIEAFF	TGTGCCTGGAGTAAGGGGCGGTTCATCGAAGCTTTCTTT
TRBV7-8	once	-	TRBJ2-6	CASSSSGDSGANVLTF	TGTGCCAGCAGCTCCTCAGGGGACTCTGGGGCCAACGTCCTGACTTTC
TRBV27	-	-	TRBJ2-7	CASSLAASYEQYF	TGTGCCAGCAGTTTAGCGGCCTCCTACGAGCAGTACTTC
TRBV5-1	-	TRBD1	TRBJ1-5	CASSLGEGTGERQPQHF	TGCGCCAGCAGCTTGGGGGAAGGGACAGGGGAACGACAGCCCCAGCATTTT
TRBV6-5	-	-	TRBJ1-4	CASSYSAGEGEKLFF	TGTGCCAGCAGTTACTCGGCAGGGGAGGGCGAAAAACTGTTTTTT
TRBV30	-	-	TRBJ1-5	CAWSVLGGTGQPQHF	TGTGCCTGGAGTGTACTTGGGGGCACAGGCCAGCCCCAGCATTTT
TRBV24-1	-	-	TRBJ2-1	CAASKQAHEQFF	TGTGCCGCCTCCAAGCAAGCCCATGAGCAGTTCTTC
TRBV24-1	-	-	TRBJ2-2	CATSLGGANTGELFF	TGTGCCACCAGCTTGGGCGGGGCGAACACCGGGGAGCTGTTTTTT
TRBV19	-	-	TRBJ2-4	CASSIRGLSIQYF	TGTGCCAGTAGTATTAGAGGGCTCAGCATTCAGTACTTC
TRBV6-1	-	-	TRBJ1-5	CASSDNPGAAQPQHF	TGTGCCAGCAGTGATAACCCAGGGGCGGCCCAGCCCCAGCATTTT
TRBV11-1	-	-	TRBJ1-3	CANGGVNSGNTIYF	TGTGCCAACGGGGGGGTCAACTCTGGAAACACCATATATTTT
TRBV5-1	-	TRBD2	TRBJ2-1	CASSQGLAGYYNEQFF	TGCGCCAGCAGCCAGGGACTAGCGGGGTACTACAATGAGCAGTTCTTC
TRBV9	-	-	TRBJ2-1	CASSVGSYSYNEQFF	TGTGCCAGCAGCGTAGGGAGTTATAGCTACAATGAGCAGTTCTTC
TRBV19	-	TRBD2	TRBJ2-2	CASSIGGSNGELFF	TGTGCCAGTAGTATAGGCGGGAGTAACGGGGAGCTGTTTTTT
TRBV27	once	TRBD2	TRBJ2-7	CASSPSGGLPYEQYF	TGTGCCAGCTCTCCCTCGGGGGGACTACCCTACGAGCAGTACTTC
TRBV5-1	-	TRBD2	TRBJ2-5	CASNLPGGQETQYF	TGCGCCAGCAACCTTCCGGGGGGACAAGAGACCCAGTACTTC
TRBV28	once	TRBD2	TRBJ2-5	CASSLFGTSGEETQYF	TGTGCCAGCAGTTTATTTGGGACTAGCGGAGAAGAGACCCAGTACTTC
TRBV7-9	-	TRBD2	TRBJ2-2	CASSGRVAGVTGELFF	TGTGCCAGCAGCGGGCGGGTAGCGGGAGTCACCGGGGAGCTGTTTTTT
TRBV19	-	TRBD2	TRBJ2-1	CASRGGGLAELYNEQFF	TGTGCCAGTAGGGGGGGCGGACTAGCGGAACTCTACAATGAGCAGTTCTTC
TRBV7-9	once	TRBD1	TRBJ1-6	CASSSATGGTSPLHF	TGTGCCAGCAGCTCCGCGACAGGGGGGACTTCACCCCTCCACTTT
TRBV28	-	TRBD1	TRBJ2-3	CASSFRPGTGTDTQYF	TGTGCCAGCAGTTTCCGCCCCGGGACAGGCACAGATACGCAGTATTTT
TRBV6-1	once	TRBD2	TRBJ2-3	CASSEPSGGRTDTQYF	TGTGCCAGCAGTGAACCTAGCGGGGGTCGCACAGATACGCAGTATTTT
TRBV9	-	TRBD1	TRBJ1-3	CASSPFADRAPGNTIYF	TGTGCCAGCAGTCCCTTCGCGGACAGGGCACCGGGAAACACCATATATTTT
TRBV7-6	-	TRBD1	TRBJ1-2	CASSSPGQGAYGYTF	TGTGCCAGCAGCTCACCGGGACAGGGGGCCTATGGCTACACCTTC